This passage covers 21 T cell receptor beta chains from one sample sequenced in a study of blood T cell repertoires in COVID-19. Libraries were prepared by immunoSEQ multiplex PCR; TCRdb keeps only in-frame clonotypes and omits some of them. Here the sample spans about 260,000 clones, about 88% being singletons. Sample: peripheral blood. Source of these receptors: a man aged 60-69 years who had recovered from COVID-19.

The chain joins TRBV15 to TRBJ2-5; 7 nucleotides align to TRBD2. Germline values: CDR1 LNHNV, CDR2 YYDKDF (reference sequence). The CDR3 sequence is 15 residues long. After removal of 0 bases from V and 5 bases from J, the junction contained 6 bases not matched to a gene. The chain's CDR3 is CATSRDDVGGETQYF. As DNA, the CDR3 is TGTGCCACCAGCAGAGATGATGTCGGGGGGGAGACCCAGTACTTC.

The gene calls are TRBV12-3 or TRBV12-4 and TRBJ2-3; D unclear. The CDR3 runs to 11 residues. Deletions cut 7 bases from V and 5 bases from J, with 7 bases between. The DNA of the CDR3 is TGTGCCAGCACAGAGCGAGATACGCAGTATTTT. This translates into CASTERDTQYF.

J is TRBJ2-6 and V is TRBV29-1; TRBD1 matches at 9 bases. Germline lookup yields CDR1 SQVTM and CDR2 ANQGSEA. This CDR3 has 17 residues. The V and J ends lost 7 bases and 0 bases, in that order; junction bases with no gene match: 10. The chain's CDR3 is CSARDGTGLSGANVLTF. The CDR3, as DNA: TGCAGCGCCAGGGACGGGACAGGGCTCTCTGGGGCCAACGTCCTGACTTTC.

The chain carries TRBV7-6 and TRBJ2-3; tentative D call: TRBD1 (5 bases). Germline V lookup: CDR1 SGHVS, CDR2 FNYEAQ. Trimming left V 0 bases short and J 4 bases short, with 5 bases between. The CDR3 contains 13 residues. The CDR3 loop is CASSLAGADTQYF. Written as DNA, the CDR3 is TGTGCCAGCAGCTTAGCAGGGGCAGATACGCAGTATTTT.

The chain links TRBV7-9 to TRBJ2-2, with 9 bases fitting TRBD1. Germline V CDR1 and CDR2: SEHNR, FQNEAQ (reference sequence). The CDR3 extends over 14 amino acids. Trimming removed 6 bases from V and 4 bases from J; junction bases left unmatched: 3. As DNA, the CDR3 is TGTGCCAGCAGGACAGGGGGGATCACCGGGGAGCTGTTTTTT. Protein: CASRTGGITGELFF.

As to this clone: The junction differs from germline at one of its ends, possibly a read error. The rearrangement joins TRBV7-7 to TRBJ2-5; D not certain. This CDR3 has 15 amino acids. CDR1 SSHAT and CDR2 FNYEAQ come from the germline V gene (reference sequence). The CDR3 loop is CASSSRVSRWETQYF. CDR3 nucleotide sequence: TGTGCTAGCAGTTCACGGGTGTCGAGATGGGAGACCCAGTACTTC.

The chain links TRBV25-1 to TRBJ2-3; TRBD1 matches 7 bases. V shed 4 bases and J 0 bases; nucleotides not matched to a gene: 7. Per the germline V gene, CDR1 is MGHDK and CDR2 is SYGVNS. CDR3 length: 16 residues. Here the CDR3 reads CASSGDQGVSTDTQYF. The CDR3 DNA reads as TGTGCCAGCAGTGGTGACCAGGGGGTGAGCACAGATACGCAGTATTTT.

The chain links TRBV19 to TRBJ2-3, with D possibly being TRBD1 (6 bases). The length of the CDR3 is 16 residues. V lost 4 bases to trimming and J lost 2 bases, with 16 bases between them. From germline, CDR1 is LNHDA and CDR2 SQIVND (reference sequence). CDR3 bases: TGTGCCAGTAGTAACAGGGCAGTCGGGACCACAGATACGCAGTATTTT. The encoded protein is CASSNRAVGTTDTQYF.

The sample holds a few counts of this clone. The chain joins TRBV19 to TRBJ1-2; 7 nucleotides agree with TRBD1. The germline V gene encodes CDR1 LNHDA and CDR2 SQIVND (reference sequence). V was clipped by 6 bases and J by 5 bases; unmatched bases: 12. The CDR3 runs 15 residues. CDR3 coding DNA: TGTGCCAGTAGCAAAGGGACAGATTCCCCTTATGGCTACACCTTC. Its protein product is CASSKGTDSPYGYTF.

This clone has only one observation. V is TRBV7-2 and J is TRBJ2-1; weak D call: TRBD1 (6 bases). The V gene lost 2 bases and the J gene lost 15 bases, with 17 bases spanning the gap. In germline, CDR1 is SGHTA, CDR2 FQGNSA. The CDR3 is 13 amino acids. As DNA, the CDR3 is TGTGCCAGCAGCTTACTCAGGGGAGACCCTCTGTTCTTC. Residues: CASSLLRGDPLFF.

The genes are TRBV12-3 or TRBV12-4 and TRBJ2-7; D might be TRBD1 (5 bases). The CDR3 covers 12 residues. Trimming pared 6 bases from V and 9 bases from J, leaving 15 bases between. The CDR3 DNA follows: TGTGCCAGCAGCCGTGGGGCGCGGAGGCAGTACTTC. It yields the protein CASSRGARRQYF.

The CDR3 reads CASSPLSGSPSNEKLFF. The CDR3, as DNA: TGTGCCAGCTCACCACTGTCGGGTTCCCCCTCTAATGAAAAACTGTTTTTT. The chain recombines TRBV18 with TRBJ1-4; D is ambiguous. This CDR3 spans 17 amino acids. Per the germline V gene, CDR1 is KGHSH and CDR2 is LQKENI. V lost 1 base and J 3 bases, leaving 15 bases between the germline ends.

The V and J genes are TRBV27 and TRBJ2-5, with 10 bases matching TRBD2. CDR3 length equals 14 residues. Trimming took 0 bases from V and 11 from J; bases not matched to a gene: 6. Germline V CDR1 and CDR2: MNHEY, SMNVEV (reference sequence). CDR3 in DNA: TGTGCCAGCAGTTTATCGCGGCTAGCGGGGGATCAGTACTTC. Protein: CASSLSRLAGDQYF.

The chain employs TRBV12-3 or TRBV12-4 and TRBJ1-4, with 8 bases identical to TRBD1. This CDR3 comprises 13 residues. The V gene end was trimmed by 7 bases and the J gene end by 7 bases; junction bases not matched to a gene: 5. CDR3 protein: CASTRGQGEKLFF. Here the CDR3 DNA reads TGTGCCAGCACCCGAGGACAGGGTGAAAAACTGTTTTTT.

The CDR3 sequence is CASSLFAGGRWDTQYF. The CDR3 DNA sequence: TGTGCCAGCAGTTTATTTGCGGGGGGTAGGTGGGATACGCAGTATTTT. The V gene is TRBV27, the J gene TRBJ2-3; 8 bases align to TRBD2. The CDR3 totals 16 residues. V was pared by 1 base and J by 6 bases, with 9 bases of the junction left unmatched. CDR1 MNHEY and CDR2 SMNVEV come from the germline V gene (reference sequence).

Here the CDR3 DNA reads TGCGCCAGCAGCTTGGGGTCGGGAGAGACCCAGTACTTC. Translation gives CASSLGSGETQYF. The genes are TRBV5-1 and TRBJ2-5; D is uncertain. Trimming stripped 0 bases from V and 4 bases from J, with 7 bases between. The CDR3 consists of 13 residues. Germline assignment: CDR1 SGHRS and CDR2 YFSETQ. The full variable domain, rest sourced from reference TRBV5-1 and TRBJ2-5, is KAGVTQTPRYLIKTRGQQVTLSCSPISGHRSVSWYQQTPGQGLQFLFEYFSETQRNKGNFPGRFSGRQFSNSRSEMNVSTLELGDSALYLCASSLGSGETQYFGPGTRLLVL.

This clone was counted a single time. This chain joins TRBV5-1 and TRBJ2-5, with D tentatively TRBD2 (6 bases). The germline V gene has CDR1 SGHRS and CDR2 YFSETQ. CDR3 length equals 12 residues. V lost 6 bases and J 5 bases, leaving 11 bases between the germline ends. This CDR3 is CASNPGGETQYF. For the CDR3, the DNA is TGCGCCAGCAACCCCGGAGGGGAGACCCAGTACTTC.

V is TRBV2 and J is TRBJ1-4; D perhaps matches TRBD1 (5 bases). With 6 bases removed from V and 10 bases from J, the gap between germline ends came to 21 bases. Germline V lookup: CDR1 SNHLY, CDR2 FYNNEI. The CDR3 has 15 amino acids. CDR3 protein: CASREPGNWARKLFF. The DNA of the CDR3 is TGTGCCAGCAGAGAACCAGGGAATTGGGCGAGAAAACTGTTTTTT.

The sample holds a few counts of this clone. This CDR3 is CASSLRPMGGNSPLHF. The CDR3 DNA reads as TGTGCCAGCAGCTTAAGACCTATGGGAGGCAATTCACCCCTCCACTTT. J is TRBJ1-6 and V is TRBV7-6; D unresolved. Germline lookup yields CDR1 SGHVS and CDR2 FNYEAQ. This CDR3 is built from 16 residues. Trimming removed 2 bases at V and 7 bases at J, with 15 bases between.

The chain employs TRBV3-1 (or the pseudogene TRBV3-2) and TRBJ2-2, with 8 positions matching TRBD1. The CDR3 consists of 16 residues. The germline gives CDR1 LGHDT, CDR2 YNNKEL (reference sequence). V dropped 4 bases and J dropped 4; count of bases not matched to a gene: 8. CDR3: CASSRGTGLGTGELFF. The CDR3 DNA reads TGTGCCAGCAGCCGCGGGACAGGTTTGGGCACCGGGGAGCTGTTTTTT.

The chain links TRBV6-2 or TRBV6-3 to TRBJ1-5; D is undetermined. This CDR3 has 19 amino acids. Germline V gene lookup returns CDR1 MNHEY and CDR2 SVGEGT. Between the trimmed V and J ends, which lost 0 bases and 2 bases, there was a span of 20 bases. The CDR3 nucleotides read TGTGCCAGCAGTTACTCGAGAAGTGGTGGAGGGTTCGGCAATCAGCCCCAGCATTTT. This translates into CASSYSRSGGGFGNQPQHF.